Below are 24 T cell receptor beta chains sequenced from a single sample in a study of cytomegalovirus exposure and HLA in healthy donors. Clones were sequenced by immunoSEQ multiplex PCR, and TCRdb holds only the in-frame ones, with some missing. Of 250,000 to 350,000 clones in the sample, approximately 86% were seen once. Sequencing was performed on PBMCs. The receptors originated from a man aged 25 to 40 in good health and CMV-seronegative.

This clone appeared once. The V gene is TRBV11-2, the J gene TRBJ1-6, with TRBD1 as a possible D gene (6 bases). Deletions cut 5 bases from V and 7 bases from J, with 15 bases between. Germline V CDR1 and CDR2: SGHAT, FQNNGV. The CDR3 extends over 15 amino acids. In DNA, the CDR3 is TGTGCCAGCAGCCCATCGGGACACCCCAATTCACCCCTCCACTTT. This gives the protein CASSPSGHPNSPLHF.

The chain combines TRBV7-9 with TRBJ2-5; TRBD2 matches at 9 bases. The V segment lost 2 bases and the J segment 7 bases; nucleotides outside the gene matches: 8. The CDR3 runs 15 residues. Germline lookup yields CDR1 SEHNR and CDR2 FQNEAQ (reference sequence). CDR3 DNA sequence: TGTGCCAGCAGCTTATCTAGCGGGGCTCGTGGGACCCAGTACTTC. It encodes CASSLSSGARGTQYF.

The rearrangement links TRBV11-3 to TRBJ1-5; 7 bases match TRBD1. The CDR3 is 18 amino acids. The germline gives CDR1 SGHNT, CDR2 YENEEA. V was clipped by 0 bases and J by 1 base; unmatched bases: 9. CDR3 DNA: TGTGCCAGCAGCTTAGATCGGGGGACAGCAGGAAGCAATCAGCCCCAGCATTTT. Protein sequence: CASSLDRGTAGSNQPQHF.

V is TRBV7-9 and J is TRBJ1-4, with D unresolved. V lost 5 bases and J lost 1, with 8 bases in between. CDR3 size: 14 residues. CDR1 and CDR2 (germline): SEHNR, FQNEAQ (reference sequence). The CDR3 DNA sequence: TGTGCCAGCAGCAAGGAGGGAACTAATGAAAAACTGTTTTTT. Residues: CASSKEGTNEKLFF.

The chain joins TRBV7-6 to TRBJ2-3, with 8 bases identical to TRBD1. This CDR3 is 15 amino acids long. Germline CDR1 SGHVS, CDR2 FNYEAQ. With V trimmed by 5 bases and J by 5 bases, 9 bases remained unmatched. CDR3 loop: CASSAKQGVIDTQYF. Written as DNA, the CDR3 is TGTGCCAGCAGCGCAAAACAGGGGGTGATAGATACGCAGTATTTT. The full variable domain, its missing parts supplied by reference TRBV7-6 and TRBJ2-3, is GAGVSQSPRYKVTKRGQDVALRCDPISGHVSLYWYRQALGQGPEFLTYFNYEAQQDKSGLPNDRFSAERPEGSISTLTIQRTEQRDSAMYRCASSAKQGVIDTQYFGPGTRLTVL.

The chain carries TRBV6-5 and TRBJ1-4, with TRBD1 matching over 7 bases. The germline CDR1 and CDR2 sequences are MNHEY and SVGAGI. The CDR3 consists of 16 residues. Losses at the gene ends were 0 bases for V and 7 bases for J; bases not matched to a gene: 8. The CDR3, as DNA: TGTGCCAGCAGTTACTCGACAGGGCCGGAGCGTGAAAAACTGTTTTTT. This codes for CASSYSTGPEREKLFF.

V is TRBV6-6 and J is TRBJ1-5, with 10 bases that match TRBD1. The CDR3 contains 15 residues. CDR1 and CDR2 (germline): MNHNY, SVGAGI (reference sequence). Losses at the gene ends were 6 bases for V and 4 bases for J; bases not matched to a gene: 6. DNA of the CDR3: TGTGCCAGCAGCCCGACAGGGGGCAGGAATCAGCCCCAGCATTTT. This sequence encodes CASSPTGGRNQPQHF.

The V gene is TRBV30, the J gene TRBJ1-1, with D unresolved. Germline CDR1 and CDR2: GTSNPN and SVGIG (reference sequence). The CDR3 loop spans 11 amino acids. V lost 3 bases and J 3 bases, leaving 5 bases between the germline ends. CDR3: CAWRDYTEAFF. For the CDR3, the DNA is TGTGCCTGGAGGGACTACACTGAAGCTTTCTTT.

This chain connects TRBV7-2 to TRBJ1-3; D unresolved. The CDR3 contains 15 residues. Germline V CDR1 and CDR2: SGHTA, FQGNSA. The V end lost 4 bases, the J end lost 0 bases, and 10 bases lay between the germline ends. CDR3 nucleotides: TGTGCCAGCAGCTCCGGCAGGTCCTCTGGAAACACCATATATTTT. This codes for CASSSGRSSGNTIYF. Complete variable domain (other parts from reference TRBV7-2 and TRBJ1-3): GAGVSQSPSNKVTEKGKDVELRCDPISGHTALYWYRQSLGQGLEFLIYFQGNSAPDKSGLPSDRFSAERTGGSVSTLTIQRTQQEDSAVYLCASSSGRSSGNTIYFGEGSWLTVV.

The CDR3 DNA reads TGTGCCAGCAGGCGACAGATAACCCAAGAGACCCAGTACTTC. It is translated as CASRRQITQETQYF. The chain is built from TRBV2 and TRBJ2-5; D perhaps matches TRBD1 (5 bases). This CDR3 has 14 amino acids. V lost 6 bases, J lost 1 base, and 12 bases lay in between. Per germline, CDR1 SNHLY and CDR2 FYNNEI.

The gene calls are TRBV25-1 and TRBJ1-1, with a weak D call TRBD1 (5 bases). This CDR3 is 14 amino acids long. The V and J ends lost 3 bases and 4 bases respectively, with 12 bases between them. CDR1 is MGHDK and CDR2 is SYGVNS in the germline V gene. The CDR3 spells CASSDDGARTEAFF. As DNA, the CDR3 is TGTGCCAGCAGTGATGATGGGGCGCGCACTGAAGCTTTCTTT.

This chain joins TRBV19 and TRBJ1-1, with no clear D. In germline, CDR1 is LNHDA, CDR2 SQIVND (reference sequence). V lost 3 bases and J lost 1, with 6 bases in between. There are 13 residues in the CDR3. Here the CDR3 reads CASSIWQNTEAFF. For the CDR3, the DNA is TGTGCCAGTAGTATTTGGCAGAACACTGAAGCTTTCTTT.

The V call is TRBV21-1, the J call TRBJ1-6; TRBD1 was called by the table and not checked on the DNA. TRBV21-1 is marked as a pseudogene. CDR3 length: 14 amino acids. The CDR3 here is CASSTLRQGVSLHF. CDR3 nucleotides: TGTGCCAGCAGCACACTAAGACAGGGTGTATCCCTCCACTTT.

This clone showed up just a few times. The CDR3 loop reads CASSLGTAYGYTF. CDR3 nucleotide sequence: TGTGCCAGCAGCTTGGGGACAGCCTATGGCTACACCTTC. The chain joins TRBV5-6 to TRBJ1-2; tentatively, D is TRBD1 (6 bases). The V gene's germline CDR1 is SGHDT and CDR2 YYEEEE. There are 13 residues in the CDR3. Trimming shortened V by 0 bases and J by 4 bases, and 7 bases separated the two germline ends.

The J gene is TRBJ1-3, the V gene TRBV6-1; D ambiguous. The CDR3 covers 12 residues. Germline V lookup: CDR1 MNHNS, CDR2 SASEGT. Trimming left V 7 bases short and J 3 bases short, with 7 bases between. This CDR3 is CASTSDGNTIYF. For the CDR3, the DNA is TGTGCCAGCACGAGCGATGGAAACACCATATATTTT.

The chain joins TRBV6-5 to TRBJ2-7, with 8 bases lining up with TRBD1. The V and J ends lost 5 bases and 6 bases, in that order; junction bases with no gene match: 9. The CDR3 runs to 14 residues. CDR1 MNHEY and CDR2 SVGAGI come from the germline V gene. CDR3 nucleotide sequence: TGTGCCAGCAGTCCAGGGGGCACGAGGGGCGAGCAGTACTTC. It specifies CASSPGGTRGEQYF.

This rearrangement joins TRBV6-1 to TRBJ1-1; D is possibly TRBD1 (6 bases). CDR1 is MNHNS and CDR2 is SASEGT in the germline V gene. Trimming stripped 6 bases from V and 4 bases from J, with 12 bases between. This CDR3 is 13 amino acids long. The CDR3 is CASSWTERTEAFF. For the CDR3, the DNA is TGTGCCAGCAGCTGGACAGAGCGCACTGAAGCTTTCTTT.

The rearrangement links TRBV5-4 to TRBJ2-1; D is uncertain. CDR1 and CDR2 from the germline V gene are SGHNT and YYREEE (reference sequence). V lost 0 bases, J lost 4 bases, and 5 bases lay in between. CDR3 length: 13 amino acids. CDR3 residues: CASSLGQYNEQFF. DNA of the CDR3: TGTGCCAGCAGCTTGGGCCAGTACAATGAGCAGTTCTTC.

The chain carries TRBV19 and TRBJ1-5; TRBD1 is a possible D gene (5 bases). The CDR3 contains 17 residues. The germline V and J ends were trimmed by 1 base and 4 bases, with 17 bases remaining between them. The germline V gene encodes CDR1 LNHDA and CDR2 SQIVND (reference sequence). The CDR3 is CASSIGRGAGGNQPQHF. For the CDR3, the DNA is TGTGCCAGTAGTATAGGGAGGGGCGCTGGTGGAAATCAGCCCCAGCATTTT.

The V and J genes are TRBV5-1 and TRBJ2-6; no definite D call. The CDR3 contains 14 residues. Trimming removed 0 bases from V and 3 bases from J, with 4 bases in between. Germline V gene lookup returns CDR1 SGHRS and CDR2 YFSETQ. The CDR3 region is CASSLDNGANVLTF. The CDR3 coding sequence is TGCGCCAGCAGCTTGGATAATGGGGCCAACGTCCTGACTTTC.

The chain combines TRBV9 with TRBJ1-1, with D hard to call. CDR1 SGDLS and CDR2 YYNGEE come from the germline V gene. This CDR3 has 14 amino acids. V was pared by 0 bases and J by 1 base, with 7 bases between. The CDR3 sequence: CASSVATANTEAFF. The CDR3 DNA follows: TGTGCCAGCAGCGTAGCTACAGCGAACACTGAAGCTTTCTTT.

This clone has a single count. CDR3 sequence reads: CASSQERDRGNIQYF. The CDR3 bases are TGCGCCAGCAGCCAAGAGAGGGACAGAGGAAACATTCAGTACTTC. This chain links TRBV4-1 with TRBJ2-4, with TRBD1 identical over 7 bases. J was trimmed by 6 bases and V by 0 bases; bases with no gene match: 5. In germline, CDR1 is MGHRA, CDR2 YSYEKL. The CDR3 extends over 15 amino acids.

This sequence joins TRBV5-1 and TRBJ1-4; TRBD1 aligns across 7 bases. Germline values: CDR1 SGHRS, CDR2 YFSETQ. This CDR3 is 14 amino acids long. J lost 3 bases, V lost 4 bases, and 3 bases had no gene match. In DNA form, the CDR3 reads TGCGCCAGCAGCCCGGACAGGTCTAATGAAAAACTGTTTTTT. Amino acid sequence: CASSPDRSNEKLFF. The full variable domain, in which reference TRBV5-1 and TRBJ1-4 provide the parts outside the CDR3, is KAGVTQTPRYLIKTRGQQVTLSCSPISGHRSVSWYQQTPGQGLQFLFEYFSETQRNKGNFPGRFSGRQFSNSRSEMNVSTLELGDSALYLCASSPDRSNEKLFFGSGTQLSVL.

To note about this clone: One end of the junction does not line up with germline, which may come from a read error. The chain couples TRBV27 to TRBJ1-2, with 7 bases matching TRBD1. Per germline, CDR1 MNHEY and CDR2 SMNVEV (reference sequence). The CDR3 length is 14 residues. The CDR3 reads CVSSLFDRAGGYTF. CDR3 DNA: TGTGTCAGCAGTTTATTCGACAGGGCCGGTGGCTACACCTTC.